The 6 T cell receptor beta chains below come from one sample, sequenced in a study of T-cell memory formation after mild COVID-19. TCRdb redid the calling of the 5' RACE reads with MiXCR, one entry per CDR3 protein. The sample shows some 280,000 distinct CDR3 sequences, around 15% of them seen only once. Sequencing input: PBMCs or a T cell subset sorted from them (not recorded which). These receptors came from a man between 18 and 35 years old who had mild COVID-19 (a few samples of this study predate the infection). Cell type and time point are not known.

There are many counts of this clonotype. The CDR3 reads CASSPQANYGYTF. The CDR3 bases are TGTGCCAGCAGTCCACAGGCGAACTATGGCTACACCTTC. V gene TRBV6-5 combines with J gene TRBJ1-2; a weak D match, TRBD1 (5 bases). CDR3 length equals 13 residues. Germline CDR1 reads MNHEY; CDR2 reads SVGAGI. Trimming removed 5 bases at V and 2 bases at J, with 9 bases between.

The rearrangement uses TRBV3-1 and TRBJ2-1; D gene ambiguous. With 0 bases removed from V and 15 bases from J, the gap between germline ends came to 18 bases. The CDR3 covers 14 residues. Germline-derived CDR1 and CDR2 are LGHDT and YNNKEL (reference sequence). CDR3 protein: CASSQDEGRWRPFF. CDR3 bases: TGTGCCAGCAGCCAAGATGAAGGTAGATGGCGTCCGTTCTTC.

A few counts support this clonotype. The rearrangement uses TRBV5-1 and TRBJ1-3, with 9 bases fitting TRBD1. The V gene's germline CDR1 is SGHRS and CDR2 YFSETQ. CDR3 length equals 14 residues. V trimming: 5 bases; J trimming: 3 bases; junction bases outside the gene matches: 3. CDR3 nucleotide sequence: TGCGCCAGCAGACAGGGGGCGGATGGAAACACCATATATTTT. It yields the protein CASRQGADGNTIYF.

V gene TRBV18 combines with J gene TRBJ1-1; D is possibly TRBD1 (5 bases). The germline gives CDR1 KGHSH, CDR2 LQKENI. This CDR3 region has 12 residues. The V end was cut by 2 bases, the J end by 4 bases, with 5 bases between. For the CDR3, the DNA is TGTGCCAGCTCACCAGGGACCACTGAAGCTTTCTTT. It translates to CASSPGTTEAFF.

The rearrangement joins TRBV19 to TRBJ2-7, with 7 bases aligning to TRBD1. The germline CDR1 and CDR2 sequences are LNHDA and SQIVND (reference sequence). Losses at the gene ends were 3 bases for V and 2 bases for J; bases not matched to a gene: 7. The CDR3 consists of 15 residues. CDR3 in DNA: TGTGCCAGTAGTATCGGACAGGTGACGACCTACGAGCAGTACTTC. Its translation: CASSIGQVTTYEQYF.

This clonotype was observed many times. The chain couples TRBV2 to TRBJ2-7; TRBD2 aligns across 9 bases. Looked up from germline, CDR1 is SNHLY and CDR2 is FYNNEI. This CDR3 spans 14 amino acids. V dropped 8 bases and J dropped 0; count of bases not matched to a gene: 5. The CDR3 region is CASCLAGPSYEQYF. CDR3 DNA sequence: TGTGCCAGCTGTCTAGCGGGGCCCTCCTACGAGCAGTACTTC.